This is a list of T cell receptor beta chains from one sample in a study of T cells in Graves' hyperthyroidism and ophthalmopathy. TCRdb re-analysed the multiplex PCR reads in MiXCR, keeping a single row per CDR3 protein. Here the sample spans about 700,000 distinct CDR3 sequences, 45% being singletons. The sample comprised peripheral blood or thyroid tissue (not recorded which). All receptors derive from an adult man with Graves' disease, either hyperthyroidism or ophthalmopathy (not recorded which). CDR3s include the opening cysteine and the closing phenylalanine or tryptophan. A D gene is named only where the DNA matches it firmly. The size field is filled for only some rows; it gives once, few, many or a size class.

>TRBV9|-|14|TRBJ1-2|-
TGTGCCAGCGGCTCTCAGTCCAATTCCTATGGCTACACCTTC
CASGSQSNSYGYTF
>TRBV29-1|TRBD1|13|TRBJ2-7|many
TGCAGCGTCCAGGGGGTTGGAGCCTACGAGCAGTACTTC
CSVQGVGAYEQYF
>TRBV10-3|-|13|TRBJ2-2|-
TGTGCCATCAGTGCGAGCGCAACCTACGAGCTGTTTTTT
CAISASATYELFF
>TRBV29-1|TRBD1|11|TRBJ1-2|once
TGCAGCCCGGGACAGGGGGCTGACTACACCTTC
CSPGQGADYTF
>TRBV20-1|-|15|TRBJ1-6|-
TGCAGTGCTAGAGAAGTTGGGCAGGGTAATTCACCCCTCCACTTT
CSAREVGQGNSPLHF
>TRBV6-5|TRBD1|12|TRBJ1-2|few
TGTGCCACTCAGACAGGGGTCGGTGGCTACACCTTC
CATQTGVGGYTF
>TRBV2|-|14|TRBJ1-4|many
TGTGCCAGCAGTGAAAGCAGGGTTAATGAAAAACTGTTTTTT
CASSESRVNEKLFF
>TRBV7-9|-|14|TRBJ2-7|many
TGTGCCAGCAGCTTAGTAGAGGTACCCCACGAGCAGTACTTC
CASSLVEVPHEQYF
>TRBV20-1|-|12|TRBJ1-2|-
TGCAGTTACCAGGGCGGGAGCTATGGCTACACCTTC
CSYQGGSYGYTF
>TRBV7-2|-|18|TRBJ1-6|-
TGCGCCAGCAGCCAAGATCCGTGGAGAGGCTCCTATAATTCACCCCTCCACTTT
CASSQDPWRGSYNSPLHF
>TRBV24-1|-|15|TRBJ2-3|-
TGTGCCACCAGTGATTCGGGACTGAGCACAGATACGCAGTATTTT
CATSDSGLSTDTQYF
>TRBV20-1|-|13|TRBJ2-5|many
TGCAGTGCTGGGGAGGCTAGCCAAGAGACCCAGTACTTC
CSAGEASQETQYF
>TRBV7-9|-|12|TRBJ1-1|-
TGTGCCAGCAGTCCGGTCCCACATCTTGGGATCTTT
CASSPVPHLGIF
>TRBV7-4|TRBD1|14|TRBJ1-1|few
TGCGCCAGCAGCCATGTTGGACAGGGTTCTGAAGCTTTCTTT
CASSHVGQGSEAFF
>TRBV10-3|-|16|TRBJ1-5|-
TGTGCCATCAGTGAGTCGTGGGGGGGGACAAATCAGCCCCAGCATTTT
CAISESWGGTNQPQHF